This T cell receptor beta chain was sequenced for a study of OX40 agonist ivuxolimab in advanced cancers. Method: immunoSEQ multiplex PCR; TCRdb's copy keeps in-frame clones and lacks some. The sample contains more than 45,000 clones, roughly 93% of which appear only once. The germline V and J ends were trimmed by 4 bases and 7 bases, with 11 bases remaining between them. The CDR3 loop spans 12 amino acids. Germline CDR1 LGHNA, CDR2 YNFKEQ. The receptor comes from an adult with an advanced solid tumor such as melanoma, head and neck, liver or kidney cancer. Specimen: CD4+ or CD8+ T cells sorted from blood, collected in a trial of the OX40 agonist ivuxolimab. The J gene is TRBJ2-7, the V gene TRBV4-2, with D possibly being TRBD1 (5 bases). The CDR3 bases are TGTGCCAGCAGCCTCTCCGCAGGGGAGCAGTACTTC. It specifies CASSLSAGEQYF.